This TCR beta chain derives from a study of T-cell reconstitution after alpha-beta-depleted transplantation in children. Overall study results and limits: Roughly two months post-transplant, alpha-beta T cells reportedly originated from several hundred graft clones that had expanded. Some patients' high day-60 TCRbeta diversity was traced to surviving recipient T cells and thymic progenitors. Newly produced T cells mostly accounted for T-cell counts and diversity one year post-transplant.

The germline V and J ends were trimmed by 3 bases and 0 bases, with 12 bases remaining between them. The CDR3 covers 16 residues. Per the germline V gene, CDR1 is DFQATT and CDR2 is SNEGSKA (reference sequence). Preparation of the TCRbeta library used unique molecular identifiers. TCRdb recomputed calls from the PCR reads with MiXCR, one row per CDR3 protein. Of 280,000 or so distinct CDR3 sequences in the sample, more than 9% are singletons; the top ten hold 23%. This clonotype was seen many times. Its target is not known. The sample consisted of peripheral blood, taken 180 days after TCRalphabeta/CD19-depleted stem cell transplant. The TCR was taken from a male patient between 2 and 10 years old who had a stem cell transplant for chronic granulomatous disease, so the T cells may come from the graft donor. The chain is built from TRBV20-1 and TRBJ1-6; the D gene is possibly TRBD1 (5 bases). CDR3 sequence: CSASPRDYSYNSPLHF. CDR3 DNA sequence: TGCAGTGCTAGCCCGAGGGACTACTCCTATAATTCACCCCTCCACTTT.